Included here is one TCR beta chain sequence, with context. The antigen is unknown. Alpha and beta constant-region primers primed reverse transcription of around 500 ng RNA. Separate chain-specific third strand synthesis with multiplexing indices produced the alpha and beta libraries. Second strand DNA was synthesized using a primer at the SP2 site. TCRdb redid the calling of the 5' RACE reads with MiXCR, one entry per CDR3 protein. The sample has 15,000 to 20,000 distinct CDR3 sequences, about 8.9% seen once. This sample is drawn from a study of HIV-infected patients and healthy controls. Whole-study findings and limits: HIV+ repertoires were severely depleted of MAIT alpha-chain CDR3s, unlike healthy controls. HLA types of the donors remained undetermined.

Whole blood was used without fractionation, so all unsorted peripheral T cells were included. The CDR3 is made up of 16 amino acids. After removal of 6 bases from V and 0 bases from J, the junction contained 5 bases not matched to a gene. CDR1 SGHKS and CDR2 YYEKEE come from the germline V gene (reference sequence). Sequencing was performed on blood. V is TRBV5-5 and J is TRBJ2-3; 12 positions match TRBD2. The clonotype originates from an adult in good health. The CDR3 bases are TGTGCCAGCACCCGGACTAGCGGGGTTAGCACAGATACGCAGTATTTT. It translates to CASTRTSGVSTDTQYF.